This TCR beta chain came from a study of glioma-infiltrating T cells after dendritic cell vaccination. Findings and limits, study-wide: No direct clonality-survival link was found; a diverse polyclonal response may matter. Only a small number of patients had complete blood and tumor samples.

The table came from immunoSEQ multiplex PCR; TCRdb's copy has only in-frame clones and leaves some out. The data show under 35,000 clones, 85% to 95% seen once. This CDR3 comprises 17 residues. Germline V lookup: CDR1 SGHTA, CDR2 FQGNSA. With respect to this clone: Its matching antigen is unknown. The germline gene is not matched at one end of the junction; a read error may be the cause.

The V and J genes are TRBV7-2 and TRBJ1-3; a possible D gene is TRBD1 (5 bases). The receptor's source is a human donor with glioblastoma. The sequenced sample was blood, obtained before dendritic cell vaccination. The CDR3 sequence is CASTFVTGLASRNTIYF. The CDR3 nucleotides are TGTGCCAGCACCTTCGTCACGGGACTGGCCTCTCGAAACACCATATATTTT.